A single sample gave rise to the 25 T cell receptor beta chains below, sequenced in a study of cytomegalovirus exposure and HLA in healthy donors. Only in-frame clones appear in the TCRdb table, and some are missing; sequencing was by immunoSEQ multiplex PCR. Altogether hundreds of thousands of clones are present, over 65% being singletons, with the ten largest covering roughly 5.7%. Sequences were obtained from PBMCs. These receptors originate from a woman under 30 in good health and CMV-seronegative.

This sequence joins TRBV7-3 and TRBJ2-1; possible D gene TRBD2, 7 bases. The CDR3 totals 16 residues. In germline, CDR1 is SGHTA, CDR2 FQGTGA. Trimming left V 5 bases short and J 7 bases short, with 21 bases between. The CDR3 here is CASSASSGGRENEQFF. CDR3 in DNA: TGTGCCAGCAGCGCGTCGTCGGGGGGCCGTGAGAATGAGCAGTTCTTC.

The chain couples TRBV5-1 to TRBJ1-5; 10 bases match TRBD1. J gave up 0 bases and V 4 bases, and 16 bases lay outside the gene matches. The germline V gene encodes CDR1 SGHRS and CDR2 YFSETQ. The CDR3 extends over 20 amino acids. CDR3: CASSGAGSRTGGYSNQPQHF. DNA of the CDR3: TGCGCCAGCAGCGGGGCCGGTTCAAGGACAGGGGGGTATAGCAATCAGCCCCAGCATTTT.

The genes are TRBV9 and TRBJ2-3; D might be TRBD2 (7 bases). CDR1 is SGDLS and CDR2 is YYNGEE in the germline V gene. The CDR3 extends over 16 amino acids. V was clipped by 2 bases and J by 2 bases, with 15 bases between them. CDR3 coding DNA: TGTGCCAGCAGCGTTGGTGCGGGGGCAATCACAGATACGCAGTATTTT. It encodes CASSVGAGAITDTQYF.

The chain recombines TRBV28 with TRBJ1-5; 9 bases match TRBD1. The V segment lost 4 bases and the J segment 1 base; nucleotides outside the gene matches: 5. This CDR3 region has 16 residues. Germline-derived CDR1 and CDR2 are MDHEN and SYDVKM. As DNA, the CDR3 is TGTGCCAGCAGTTCTCCGGGACAGGGAAGCAATCAGCCCCAGCATTTT. Its translation: CASSSPGQGSNQPQHF.

The rearrangement joins TRBV30 to TRBJ1-5; weak D call: TRBD1 (5 bases). This CDR3 has 14 residues. Deletions cut 5 bases from V and 3 bases from J, with 14 bases between. Germline V lookup: CDR1 GTSNPN, CDR2 SVGIG (reference sequence). CDR3 nucleotide sequence: TGTGCCTGGCGCCCCGGGACCTACAATCAGCCCCAGCATTTT. This sequence encodes CAWRPGTYNQPQHF.

The V and J genes are TRBV12-2 and TRBJ2-7; the D call in the table, TRBD1, was not verified against the DNA. TRBV12-2 is a documented pseudogene. The CDR3 runs to 13 residues. For the CDR3, the DNA is TGTGCAAGTCGCCTCCGGACAGGTGAGGAGCAGTACTTC. This encodes CASRLRTGEEQYF.

The rearrangement joins TRBV20-1 to TRBJ1-2; unclear D gene. Germline V CDR1 and CDR2: DFQATT, SNEGSKA (reference sequence). The CDR3 extends over 11 amino acids. The CDR3 loop reads CNLGFHAGYTF. The CDR3 coding sequence is TGCAATTTGGGGTTTCACGCGGGCTACACCTTC.

As regards this clone: Additional DNA sequences in this sample encode the identical CDR3. The chain links TRBV29-1 to TRBJ1-3; D is undetermined. The V gene's germline CDR1 is SQVTM and CDR2 ANQGSEA. The CDR3 is 12 residues long. Trimming pared 4 bases from V and 4 bases from J, leaving 8 bases between. CDR3 bases: TGCAGCGTTGTCGGGCAGGGAAACACCATATATTTT. Translating gives CSVVGQGNTIYF.

V gene TRBV7-3 combines with J gene TRBJ2-3; 10 bases are shared with TRBD2. V was clipped by 2 bases and J by 5 bases; unmatched bases: 1. Germline lookup yields CDR1 SGHTA and CDR2 FQGTGA. This CDR3 spans 14 amino acids. The CDR3 protein is CASSLVAGGDTQYF. The DNA for the CDR3 is TGTGCCAGCAGCTTAGTAGCGGGGGGAGATACGCAGTATTTT.

This clone is a singleton in its sample. CDR3 sequence reads: CASSPGGGPQETQYF. The CDR3 DNA sequence: TGTGCCAGCAGCCCCGGGGGGGGGCCCCAAGAGACCCAGTACTTC. This rearrangement joins TRBV6-5 to TRBJ2-5; 8 bases match TRBD2. V lost 6 bases and J lost 1; bases outside the gene matches: 7. The CDR3 contains 15 residues. Germline values: CDR1 MNHEY, CDR2 SVGAGI.

The chain has TRBV5-6 and TRBJ2-7; D not certain. Germline V gene lookup returns CDR1 SGHDT and CDR2 YYEEEE. The germline V and J ends were trimmed by 0 bases and 4 bases, with 8 bases remaining between them. The CDR3 covers 13 residues. CDR3 bases: TGTGCCAGCAGCTTGGGGACCGTTTACGAGCAGTACTTC. This sequence encodes CASSLGTVYEQYF.

The V call is TRBV9, the J call TRBJ2-7; TRBD2 aligns across 8 bases. This CDR3 has 16 residues. Trimming cost V 3 bases and J 1 base; bases outside gene matches: 9. From germline, CDR1 is SGDLS and CDR2 YYNGEE. The CDR3: CASSEGSGLASYEQYF. CDR3 nucleotides: TGTGCCAGCAGCGAGGGCTCCGGACTAGCATCCTACGAGCAGTACTTC.

The chain is built from TRBV6-1 and TRBJ2-5, with D possibly being TRBD1 (6 bases). CDR1 is MNHNS and CDR2 is SASEGT in the germline V gene. V lost 2 bases to trimming and J lost 1 base, with 8 bases between them. There are 14 residues in the CDR3. The CDR3: CASSEMGAQETQYF. DNA for the CDR3: TGTGCCAGCAGTGAAATGGGGGCCCAAGAGACCCAGTACTTC.

Here the CDR3 DNA reads TGTGCCAGCAGCGTAGGGGGGCTCTCCTACAATGAGCAGTTCTTC. The encoded protein is CASSVGGLSYNEQFF. The J gene is TRBJ2-1, the V gene TRBV9, with a weak D call TRBD1 (6 bases). Germline loops: CDR1 SGDLS, CDR2 YYNGEE. The CDR3 consists of 15 residues. The germline V and J ends were trimmed by 0 bases and 0 bases, with 7 bases remaining between them.

The V and J genes are TRBV6-1 and TRBJ2-3; 7 nucleotides align to TRBD1. This CDR3 has 15 amino acids. Germline values: CDR1 MNHNS, CDR2 SASEGT. The V gene end was trimmed by 5 bases and the J gene end by 4 bases; junction bases not matched to a gene: 9. The CDR3 nucleotides read TGTGCCAGCAGTCGGTCCAGGGGGAACGCAGATACGCAGTATTTT. Encoded protein: CASSRSRGNADTQYF.

This chain connects TRBV19 to TRBJ1-5; no clear D gene. V lost 3 bases, J lost 2 bases, and 11 bases lay in between. Germline CDR1 is LNHDA and CDR2 is SQIVND (reference sequence). The CDR3 spans 15 residues. CDR3: CASSMSQVGNQPQHF. CDR3 DNA sequence: TGTGCCAGTAGTATGAGCCAGGTGGGCAATCAGCCCCAGCATTTT.

This clone has a count of ten or more. The rearrangement links TRBV27 to TRBJ2-7; 7 positions match TRBD1. V was clipped by 7 bases and J by 3 bases; unmatched bases: 3. Per germline, CDR1 MNHEY and CDR2 SMNVEV (reference sequence). The CDR3 spans 12 residues. The CDR3 coding sequence is TGTGCCAGCAAGGGACAGTTCTACGAGCAGTACTTC. Amino acid sequence: CASKGQFYEQYF.

The V and J genes are TRBV7-9 and TRBJ1-2, with TRBD1 as a possible D gene (6 bases). Per the germline V gene, CDR1 is SEHNR and CDR2 is FQNEAQ (reference sequence). The CDR3 has 17 amino acids. Trimming shortened V by 2 bases and J by 0 bases, and 16 bases separated the two germline ends. CDR3 coding DNA: TGTGCCAGCAGCTTACATGGGGGCGATAACTCTAACTATGGCTACACCTTC. Translating gives CASSLHGGDNSNYGYTF.

The V gene is TRBV2, the J gene TRBJ1-1; D is possibly TRBD1 (6 bases). The CDR3 has 11 amino acids. Germline loops: CDR1 SNHLY, CDR2 FYNNEI. Trimming took 3 bases from V and 9 from J, leaving 8 bases between them. The CDR3 sequence: CASSEGAKAFF. As DNA, the CDR3 is TGTGCCAGCAGTGAGGGGGCAAAAGCTTTCTTT.

J is TRBJ2-1 and V is TRBV29-1; no clear D gene. The germline gives CDR1 SQVTM, CDR2 ANQGSEA. The CDR3 contains 8 residues. V lost 1 base and J lost 14, with 3 bases in between. This chain's CDR3 is CSVEGEFF. The CDR3 DNA sequence: TGCAGCGTTGAAGGAGAGTTCTTC.

The V and J genes are TRBV25-1 and TRBJ2-7, with 9 bases aligning to TRBD1. The CDR3 runs to 17 residues. With 3 bases clipped from V and 3 bases from J, the junction kept 12 bases outside the gene matches. CDR1 MGHDK and CDR2 SYGVNS come from the germline V gene. This CDR3 is CASSDGPGTGYCYEQYF. CDR3 nucleotides: TGTGCCAGCAGTGATGGCCCCGGGACAGGGTATTGCTACGAGCAGTACTTC.

The chain recombines TRBV5-1 with TRBJ1-6; a possible D gene is TRBD1 (5 bases). The CDR3 is made up of 16 amino acids. Looked up from germline, CDR1 is SGHRS and CDR2 is YFSETQ. V lost 4 bases and J 6 bases, leaving 17 bases between the germline ends. This chain's CDR3 is CASSMGPSELNSPLHF. CDR3 coding DNA: TGCGCCAGCAGCATGGGACCGAGCGAACTTAATTCACCCCTCCACTTT.

For this clone: This CDR3 is also generated by other DNA sequences in the sample. J is TRBJ1-1 and V is TRBV5-1; D gene uncertain. The germline V gene encodes CDR1 SGHRS and CDR2 YFSETQ. Trimming shortened V by 0 bases and J by 2 bases, and 8 bases separated the two germline ends. The CDR3 has 14 amino acids. The chain's CDR3 is CASSLEVGNTEAFF. The CDR3 nucleotides read TGCGCCAGCAGCTTGGAGGTGGGCAACACTGAAGCTTTCTTT.

This clone occurred once. The V gene is TRBV28, the J gene TRBJ2-7; no definite D call. The CDR3 is made up of 13 amino acids. The germline CDR1 and CDR2 sequences are MDHEN and SYDVKM. The V and J ends lost 8 bases and 6 bases respectively, with 17 bases between them. CDR3 protein: CASDTGPLREQYF. For the CDR3, the DNA is TGTGCCAGCGATACCGGACCTCTCCGCGAGCAGTACTTC.

This sequence joins TRBV6-5 and TRBJ2-2, with D perhaps TRBD1 (5 bases). V lost 2 bases and J 6 bases, leaving 13 bases between the germline ends. The germline V gene has CDR1 MNHEY and CDR2 SVGAGI. There are 15 residues in the CDR3. The CDR3 loop reads CASSYSRANSGELFF. The CDR3 nucleotides read TGTGCCAGCAGTTACAGCAGGGCCAATTCCGGGGAGCTGTTTTTT.